This section outlines one T cell receptor beta chain sequence together with its context. The target antigen is unknown. Germline trimming cut 4 bases from V and 5 bases from J; bases unmatched to any gene: 16. The CDR3 runs to 18 residues. Germline-derived CDR1 and CDR2 are SGHRS and YFSETQ. This sample was included in a study of post-analysis software for immune sequencing data. General study findings and limits: Controls' normalized Chao1 diversity significantly exceeded that of multiple sclerosis patients. When patients were compared with controls, about five TRBV segments were more frequent, TRBV5-6, TRBV5-1 and TRBV20-1 among them.

Prepared TCR beta cDNA libraries contained unique molecular identifiers. One entry per CDR3 protein results from TCRdb running MiXCR on the PCR reads. The data show about 820,000 distinct CDR3 sequences, roughly 58% seen once. Sequencing was carried out using blood. V and J are TRBV5-1 and TRBJ1-2; 11 bases align to TRBD1. This clonotype was sampled from a girl aged 5 to 17 with multiple sclerosis. The CDR3 spells CASSLLDRGRLSNYGYTF. For the CDR3, the DNA is TGCGCCAGCAGCCTGCTGGACAGGGGGCGGCTAAGTAATTATGGCTACACCTTC.